The source of this T cell receptor beta chain is a study of cytomegalovirus exposure and HLA in healthy donors. With regard to this clone: Its antigen is undetermined.

Trimming cost V 3 bases and J 7 bases, with 16 bases left between them. This CDR3 comprises 14 residues. Germline V gene sequence: CDR1 LGHNT, CDR2 FRNRAP. Notes on the study in general: With later analysis, a missense DCLRE1C variant became linked to TCR beta V- and J-gene trimming. The productive fraction for most TCR beta V segments was about 90% or about 30% in an earlier analysis. By HLA locus, TCR association rates varied in a later analysis, with DRB1 showing the most and HLA-C the fewest. Most likely, a cluster of highly shared sequence variants arose as a sequencing artifact.

It was with 60 Vbeta and 13 Jbeta primers that the PCR ran. The assay was immunoSEQ multiplex PCR, and TCRdb's table has in-frame clones only and misses some. The sample has about 140,000 clones, 80% seen once. The rearrangement joins TRBV12-5 to TRBJ2-7; no reliable D call. This sequence originates from a man between 35 and 55 years old in good health and CMV-seronegative. The material sequenced was PBMCs. In nucleotides, the CDR3 is TGTGCTAGTGGTTTTCGGCGTACTACGGGTGAGCAGTACTTC. It codes for CASGFRRTTGEQYF.